This is a list of T cell receptor beta chains from one sample in a study of T cell repertoires in cytomegalovirus infection. Each CDR3 protein gets one entry after TCRdb re-called the reads with MiXCR. This table holds about 770,000 distinct CDR3 sequences, around 29% found once. For these receptors, no antigen is known. The sequenced sample was cultured CD8+ T cells from PBMCs, obtained from culture after CMV antigen stimulation. The receptors were sampled from a human donor in good health (CMV status not recorded). Some clones in this sample may be carry-over from other donors' samples. Both conserved end residues are part of each CDR3. The D gene is left open where the match is weak. Only part of the rows carry a size: once, few, many, or a class if the clone is expanded.

j_call v_call d_call clone_size cdr3_nt cdr3_aa
TRBJ1-2 TRBV6-2/TRBV6-3 NA few TGTGCCAGCAGTTGGGACCCCTCGGGAAACTATGGCTACACCTTC CASSWDPSGNYGYTF
TRBJ2-1 TRBV27 NA few TGTGCCAGCAGTTTCTTGGGGGATATCTCCTACAATGAGCAGTTCTTC CASSFLGDISYNEQFF
TRBJ1-1 TRBV19 NA NA TGTGCCAGTAGGATCAAGCAGGAGGGCACTGAAGCTTTCTTT CASRIKQEGTEAFF
TRBJ1-2 TRBV27 NA few TGTGCCAGCAGTACGGGGGGGTCTAACTATGGCTACACCTTC CASSTGGSNYGYTF
TRBJ2-1 TRBV4-1 TRBD1 NA TGCGCCAGCAGAGAACAGGGGTCCTACAATGAGCAGTTCTTC CASREQGSYNEQFF
TRBJ2-1 TRBV4-1 TRBD2 NA TGCGCCAGCAGCCAAGTGTTACTAGCGCAGCAGTTCTTC CASSQVLLAQQFF
TRBJ1-1 TRBV29-1 NA few TGCAGCGTTGACGAGGGGCAGAGGAACACTGAAGCTTTCTTT CSVDEGQRNTEAFF
TRBJ2-1 TRBV29-1 TRBD2 NA TGCAGCGTTGAGCTAGCGGGGGATAATTACAATGAGCAGTTCTTC CSVELAGDNYNEQFF
TRBJ1-1 TRBV4-1 NA few TGTGCCAGTATGGGAGACACTGAAGCTTTCTTT CASMGDTEAFF
TRBJ1-1 TRBV6-6 NA few TGTGCCAGCAGTTACTCTGAAGTTTTGGGAGAAGCTTTCTTT CASSYSEVLGEAFF
TRBJ1-3 TRBV7-9 NA NA TGTGCCAGCGAGGGCCGGGAAAGAAGAAACACCATATATTTT CASEGRERRNTIYF
TRBJ2-5 TRBV28 NA NA TGTGCCAGCAGTTTAACCCGACTAGAAGAGACCCAGTACTTC CASSLTRLEETQYF
TRBJ1-4 TRBV7-8 NA many TGTGCCAGCAGCTTAGGGGTCGTAGGCGGAGGATATGAAAAACTGTTTTTT CASSLGVVGGGYEKLFF
TRBJ1-5 TRBV12-3/TRBV12-4 TRBD1 few TGTGCCAGCAGTTTAGCCGACAGGGGGCTGAATCAGCCCCAGCATTTT CASSLADRGLNQPQHF
TRBJ1-1 TRBV7-9 TRBD1 NA TGTGCCAGCAGCGGGGGACAGACGATGAACACTGAAGCTTTCTTT CASSGGQTMNTEAFF